The 25 T cell receptor beta chains below all came from one sample that was sequenced in a study of long-term antiretroviral therapy in people with HIV. The immunoSEQ assay was v3.0, run at survey level. Sequencing used immunoSEQ multiplex PCR; TCRdb keeps in-frame clones, though not all of them. This table has around 33,000 clones, roughly four fifths appearing once. Sequences were derived from unsorted PBMCs, sampled 0.3 years after starting antiretroviral therapy. The source of these receptors is a man aged 18 to 30 with HIV.

Here the CDR3 reads CASSVRESGELFF. In nucleotides, the CDR3 is TGTGCCAGCAGCGTCAGGGAGTCCGGGGAGCTGTTTTTT. The V and J genes are TRBV9 and TRBJ2-2; D may match TRBD1 or TRBD2 (5 bases each). Trimming left V 2 bases short and J 6 bases short, with 8 bases between. Germline loops: CDR1 SGDLS, CDR2 YYNGEE. This CDR3 has 13 residues. Based on the CDR3 plus reference TRBV9 and TRBJ2-2, the full variable domain is DSGVTQTPKHLITATGQRVTLRCSPRSGDLSVYWYQQSLDQGLQFLIQYYNGEERAKGNILERFSAQQFPDLHSELNLSSLELGDSALYFCASSVRESGELFFGEGSRLTVL.

This rearrangement joins TRBV27 to TRBJ1-5; D unresolved. The CDR3 spans 14 residues. The V end lost 6 bases, the J end lost 2 bases, and 11 bases lay between the germline ends. Germline CDR1 reads MNHEY; CDR2 reads SMNVEV (reference sequence). The CDR3 coding sequence is TGTGCCAGCAGCGAGCCCCCGGGCAATCAGCCCCAGCATTTT. This encodes CASSEPPGNQPQHF.

The gene calls are TRBV23-1 and TRBJ2-1; the match to TRBD1 covers 9 bases. TRBV23-1 is identified as an open reading frame with a role that is uncertain. The ends lost 2 bases at V and 4 bases at J; junction bases unmatched: 9. CDR3 length equals 17 residues. The CDR3 nucleotides read TGCGCCAGCAGTCAACCGAGGACAGGGGACGTATACAATGAGCAGTTCTTC. Protein product: CASSQPRTGDVYNEQFF.

The chain couples TRBV6-1 to TRBJ2-7; TRBD2 matches 10 bases. Germline loops: CDR1 MNHNS, CDR2 SASEGT. Trimming cost V 8 bases and J 5 bases; bases outside gene matches: 9. This CDR3 has 14 amino acids. CDR3 in amino acids: CASGPLAGFHEQYF. The DNA for the CDR3 is TGTGCCAGCGGACCACTAGCGGGGTTTCACGAGCAGTACTTC.

The chain employs TRBV10-3 and TRBJ1-3, with D tentatively TRBD1 (6 bases). CDR1 is ENHRY and CDR2 is SYGVKD in the germline V gene. The germline V and J ends were trimmed by 2 bases and 0 bases, with 8 bases remaining between them. This CDR3 has 15 amino acids. In DNA form, the CDR3 reads TGTGCCATCAGTGAGGAACAGGGCTCTGGAAACACCATATATTTT. This sequence encodes CAISEEQGSGNTIYF.

This clone has only a few counts. This rearrangement joins TRBV29-1 to TRBJ2-7, with a weak D call TRBD2 (6 bases). The CDR3 is 12 amino acids. The V gene lost 7 bases and the J gene lost 0 bases, with 10 bases spanning the gap. Germline V gives CDR1 SQVTM, CDR2 ANQGSEA. For the CDR3, the DNA is TGCAGCGCACGGGGGAGCTCCTACGAGCAGTACTTC. Translated: CSARGSSYEQYF.

This clone has only a few counts. V usage is TRBV15 and J usage is TRBJ2-6; D possibly corresponds to TRBD1 (6 bases). V lost 5 bases and J 3 bases, leaving 11 bases between the germline ends. Germline lookup yields CDR1 LNHNV and CDR2 YYDKDF (reference sequence). The CDR3 has 15 amino acids. This CDR3 is CATSPRTDGANVLTF. The CDR3 DNA reads as TGTGCCACCAGCCCCCGGACAGATGGGGCCAACGTCCTGACTTTC.

This clone appeared a few times. The chain carries TRBV29-1 and TRBJ2-7, with no clear D. The germline gives CDR1 SQVTM, CDR2 ANQGSEA. The V end lost 6 bases, the J end lost 5 bases, and 8 bases lay between the germline ends. This CDR3 region has 10 residues. The CDR3, as DNA: TGCAGCGTGACCCAACACGAGCAGTACTTC. Translating it yields CSVTQHEQYF.

The J gene is TRBJ1-1, the V gene TRBV13; no definite D call. Trimming cost V 4 bases and J 8 bases, with 8 bases left between them. The CDR3 runs 11 residues. The germline V gene has CDR1 PRHDT and CDR2 FYEKMQ (reference sequence). CDR3 nucleotides: TGTGCCAGCAGCTCTGGATGGGAAGCTTTCTTT. Residues: CASSSGWEAFF.

V and J are TRBV28 and TRBJ1-2, with a weak D call TRBD1 (5 bases). The CDR3 is 13 residues long. The V end lost 5 bases, the J end lost 3 bases, and 10 bases lay between the germline ends. In germline, CDR1 is MDHEN, CDR2 SYDVKM. The CDR3 protein is CASSRGVHYGYTF. The CDR3 nucleotides are TGTGCCAGCAGTCGGGGGGTCCACTATGGCTACACCTTC.

The chain couples TRBV28 to TRBJ1-2; D ambiguous. Trimming removed 6 bases at V and 5 bases at J, with 7 bases between. The germline CDR1 and CDR2 sequences are MDHEN and SYDVKM. CDR3 length: 11 amino acids. The CDR3 sequence is CASRGGYGYTF. The CDR3 DNA reads as TGTGCCAGCAGGGGAGGGTATGGCTACACCTTC.

The rearrangement joins TRBV5-1 to TRBJ1-2, with a tentative D call TRBD1 (5 bases). The CDR3 is 13 residues long. Germline V lookup: CDR1 SGHRS, CDR2 YFSETQ. V was clipped by 2 bases and J by 2 bases, with 7 bases between them. In DNA form, the CDR3 reads TGCGCCAGCAGCTTTGACAGAAACTATGGCTACACCTTC. It translates to CASSFDRNYGYTF. Drawing the rest from reference TRBV5-1 and TRBJ1-2, the complete variable domain is KAGVTQTPRYLIKTRGQQVTLSCSPISGHRSVSWYQQTPGQGLQFLFEYFSETQRNKGNFPGRFSGRQFSNSRSEMNVSTLELGDSALYLCASSFDRNYGYTFGSGTRLTVV.

The chain joins TRBV6-1 to TRBJ2-1, with TRBD1 matching 8 bases. The germline V gene has CDR1 MNHNS and CDR2 SASEGT. V shed 4 bases and J 4 bases; nucleotides not matched to a gene: 3. This CDR3 is 14 amino acids long. In DNA, the CDR3 is TGTGCCAGCAGTGGCCAGGGGGCTTACAATGAGCAGTTCTTC. It codes for CASSGQGAYNEQFF.

The chain recombines TRBV2 with TRBJ2-7; the match to TRBD1 covers 8 bases. With V trimmed by 8 bases and J by 2 bases, 8 bases remained unmatched. Germline CDR1 is SNHLY and CDR2 is FYNNEI. The CDR3 is 14 amino acids. The CDR3 region has the DNA TGTGCCAGCCCAAAGGCAGGGGGCACCTACGAGCAGTACTTC. It codes for CASPKAGGTYEQYF. Full variable domain (remainder filled in from reference TRBV2 and TRBJ2-7): EPEVTQTPSHQVTQMGQEVILRCVPISNHLYFYWYRQILGQKVEFLVSFYNNEISEKSEIFDDQFSVERPDGSNFTLKIRSTKLEDSAMYFCASPKAGGTYEQYFGPGTRLTVT.

The chain is built from TRBV9 and TRBJ1-2, with D hard to call. CDR1 and CDR2 (germline): SGDLS, YYNGEE. The CDR3 totals 13 residues. V was pared by 2 bases and J by 3 bases, with 8 bases between. The chain's CDR3 is CASSVSTDYGYTF. DNA of the CDR3: TGTGCCAGCAGCGTTTCGACGGACTATGGCTACACCTTC.

This clone was observed once. The V and J genes are TRBV6-5 and TRBJ2-3; 11 nucleotides line up with TRBD2. The CDR3 sequence is 15 residues long. The germline gives CDR1 MNHEY, CDR2 SVGAGI. V dropped 2 bases and J dropped 5; count of bases not matched to a gene: 3. CDR3 sequence reads: CASSYLAGGGDTQYF. As DNA, the CDR3 is TGTGCCAGCAGTTACCTAGCGGGAGGAGGAGATACGCAGTATTTT.

The chain links TRBV11-2 to TRBJ2-1; 13 bases agree with TRBD2. Germline-derived CDR1 and CDR2 are SGHAT and FQNNGV. The length of the CDR3 is 16 residues. V gave up 4 bases and J gave up 7 bases; unmatched junction bases: 7. This CDR3 is CASSSQRLAGGNEQFF. CDR3 in DNA: TGTGCCAGCAGCTCCCAGAGACTAGCGGGAGGTAATGAGCAGTTCTTC.

The CDR3 here is CASSQRVQGGWGIQETQYF. The CDR3, as DNA: TGCGCCAGCAGTCAAAGGGTACAGGGGGGATGGGGGATCCAAGAGACCCAGTACTTC. V usage is TRBV23-1 and J usage is TRBJ2-5; 8 bases are a match to TRBD1. TRBV23-1 is classed as an ORF, of uncertain function. The CDR3 is 19 amino acids. V was pared by 2 bases and J by 1 base, with 15 bases of the junction left unmatched.

This chain joins TRBV7-9 and TRBJ2-5; TRBD2 matches 11 bases. CDR3 length: 17 amino acids. Germline V gives CDR1 SEHNR, CDR2 FQNEAQ (reference sequence). V lost 5 bases to trimming and J lost 1 base; unmatched junction nucleotides: 9. CDR3 bases: TGTGCCAGCAGCCGTTATGGCGGGACTAGCGGCCAAGAGACCCAGTACTTC. Residues: CASSRYGGTSGQETQYF.

This chain links TRBV28 with TRBJ1-2; 11 bases align to TRBD1. Germline V CDR1 and CDR2: MDHEN, SYDVKM. V shed 5 bases and J 4 bases; nucleotides not matched to a gene: 9. The CDR3 extends over 16 amino acids. The CDR3 protein is CASSPGTGGRAYGYTF. The CDR3 DNA reads TGTGCCAGCAGTCCGGGGACAGGGGGACGGGCCTATGGCTACACCTTC.

This chain joins TRBV6-1 and TRBJ2-5; no reliable D call. From germline, CDR1 is MNHNS and CDR2 SASEGT. V gave up 1 base and J gave up 5 bases, with 11 bases separating them. This CDR3 spans 14 amino acids. CDR3 residues: CASSEGNNRETQYF. The CDR3 DNA reads as TGTGCCAGCAGTGAAGGGAACAATAGGGAGACCCAGTACTTC.

The chain links TRBV6-5 to TRBJ1-4; D is ambiguous. Germline V CDR1 and CDR2: MNHEY, SVGAGI. This CDR3 has 15 residues. Deletions cut 7 bases from V and 0 bases from J, with 12 bases between. CDR3 loop: CASTSGRTTNEKLFF. The CDR3 nucleotides are TGTGCCAGCACCTCCGGAAGGACAACTAATGAAAAACTGTTTTTT.

This clone was seen more than once but under ten times. The rearrangement joins TRBV9 to TRBJ2-1; TRBD2 aligns across 7 bases. V was pared by 2 bases and J by 9 bases, with 8 bases of the junction left unmatched. The CDR3 contains 14 residues. Germline V gives CDR1 SGDLS, CDR2 YYNGEE. The CDR3 reads CASSVTSRSPEQFF. DNA of the CDR3: TGTGCCAGCAGCGTGACTAGCAGATCACCTGAGCAGTTCTTC.

The V gene is TRBV28, the J gene TRBJ2-7; D remains ambiguous. The CDR3 consists of 13 residues. Trimming cost V 8 bases and J 0 bases, with 11 bases left between them. Germline V lookup: CDR1 MDHEN, CDR2 SYDVKM. The CDR3 reads CASESRDSYEQYF. CDR3 coding DNA: TGTGCCAGCGAATCGAGAGACTCCTACGAGCAGTACTTC.

The V call is TRBV7-2, the J call TRBJ1-4, with D tentatively TRBD1 (5 bases). Germline values: CDR1 SGHTA, CDR2 FQGNSA. Trimming took off 5 bases at V and 4 bases at J, with 14 bases between the two ends. This CDR3 contains 15 residues. The CDR3 is CASSPEGTDNEKLFF. CDR3 sequence (DNA): TGTGCCAGCAGCCCTGAAGGGACGGATAATGAAAAACTGTTTTTT.